Listed below are T cell receptor beta chains from one sample, sequenced in a study of PD-L1 blockade in urothelial cancer. TCRdb's table, derived via immunoSEQ multiplex PCR, lists solely in-frame clones and lacks some. This table has approximately 80,000 clones, about 81% appearing once. The sample in question was PBMCs, obtained around atezolizumab (anti-PD-L1) treatment. Receptors originate from a man aged 65 to 79 with urothelial cancer. The CDR3 runs from the conserved cysteine through the conserved F or W. D genes are given only for firm matches. The size entry is marked missing in some rows and otherwise reads once, few, many or a size class.

j_call	d_call	clone_size	v_call	cdr3_aa	cdr3_nt
TRBJ1-6	.	.	TRBV5-1	CASKTDRDSPLHF	TGCGCCAGTAAGACAGATCGCGATTCACCCCTCCACTTT
TRBJ1-2	TRBD1	.	TRBV5-1	CASSLALQGAMGGYTF	TGCGCCAGCAGCTTGGCTCTACAGGGGGCGATGGGAGGCTACACCTTC
TRBJ2-2	.	.	TRBV9	CASSRGEGTGELFF	TGTGCCAGCAGCAGAGGAGAAGGAACCGGGGAGCTGTTTTTT
TRBJ1-1	.	.	TRBV5-1	CASSSGTLNTEAFF	TGCGCCAGCAGCTCCGGGACACTGAACACTGAAGCTTTCTTT
TRBJ2-7	TRBD1	.	TRBV27	CASSWTGGSREQYF	TGTGCCAGCAGTTGGACAGGGGGATCGAGAGAGCAGTACTTC
TRBJ2-1	TRBD1	.	TRBV19	CASSPRTGGAYNEQFF	TGTGCCAGTAGTCCCCGAACAGGGGGAGCCTACAATGAGCAGTTCTTC
TRBJ2-5	.	.	TRBV4-2	CASSQGSLVGQETQYF	TGTGCCAGCAGCCAAGGGAGCCTAGTGGGCCAAGAGACCCAGTACTTC
TRBJ1-2	TRBD1	.	TRBV15	CATSTGTGVGYTF	TGTGCCACCAGCACCGGGACAGGGGTTGGCTACACCTTC
TRBJ1-3	.	few	TRBV7-6	CASSGLAGNTIYF	TGTGCCAGCAGCGGGCTCGCTGGAAACACCATATATTTT
TRBJ2-7	TRBD2	few	TRBV5-1	CASSSHSGGGGGEQYF	TGCGCCAGCAGCTCTCATAGCGGGGGAGGCGGGGGCGAGCAGTACTTC
TRBJ1-5	TRBD1	few	TRBV19	CASSPDRGLQPQHF	TGTGCCAGTTCCCCGGACAGGGGGCTTCAGCCCCAGCATTTT
TRBJ1-1	.	.	TRBV29-1	CSVEQGTAEAFF	TGCAGCGTTGAGCAGGGGACGGCTGAAGCTTTCTTT
TRBJ1-4	.	.	TRBV4-1	CASSQDFGLYEKLFF	TGCGCCAGCAGCCAAGATTTCGGGTTATATGAAAAACTGTTTTTT
TRBJ2-1	.	once	TRBV19	CASSRAGPWSYNEQFF	TGTGCCAGTAGTAGGGCAGGGCCCTGGTCCTACAATGAGCAGTTCTTC
TRBJ2-7	TRBD1	.	TRBV15	CATSRGGQGAYEQYF	TGTGCCACCAGCAGGGGGGGACAGGGGGCATACGAGCAGTACTTC
TRBJ1-1	.	once	TRBV10-3	CAISTGEGTEAFF	TGTGCCATCAGTACAGGTGAAGGAACTGAAGCTTTCTTT